Presented here are 20 T cell receptor beta chains from one specimen sequenced in a study of CD8 T cells in Susac syndrome. Reverse transcription used about 0.45 to 1 ug RNA and random hexamers. TCRdb re-called the immunoSEQ multiplex PCR reads with MiXCR, one entry per CDR3 protein. The sample yields about 120,000 distinct CDR3 sequences, around 95% seen once. What was sequenced was CD4+ T cells from PBMCs. The receptors come from a human donor in good health.

The chain employs TRBV6-5 and TRBJ2-5, with D unclear. CDR3 length: 13 residues. The germline CDR1 and CDR2 sequences are MNHEY and SVGAGI. Trimming took off 2 bases at V and 4 bases at J, with 8 bases between the two ends. The CDR3 is CASSYNVRETQYF. DNA of the CDR3: TGTGCCAGCAGTTACAATGTACGAGAGACCCAGTACTTC.

The rearrangement links TRBV6-6 to TRBJ2-7; no reliable D call. Germline CDR1 is MNHNY and CDR2 is SVGAGI (reference sequence). This CDR3 spans 13 amino acids. V dropped 7 bases and J dropped 4 bases, with 14 bases sitting between them. This chain's CDR3 is CASTTTVLYEQYF. Written as DNA, the CDR3 is TGTGCCAGCACCACGACTGTCTTGTACGAGCAGTACTTC.

The rearrangement uses TRBV5-1 and TRBJ2-7; 9 positions agree with TRBD2. V lost 3 bases to trimming and J lost 2 bases; unmatched junction nucleotides: 18. CDR3 length equals 19 residues. Germline lookup yields CDR1 SGHRS and CDR2 YFSETQ. As DNA, the CDR3 is TGCGCCAGCAGCTCGACCGGGACTAGCCTGCTGGGGGTCCCCTACGAGCAGTACTTC. This encodes CASSSTGTSLLGVPYEQYF.

CDR3 DNA: TGTGCCAGCAGCTTAGGCCCACTGGCTGGCTACACCTTC. This encodes CASSLGPLAGYTF. The rearrangement uses TRBV7-2 and TRBJ1-2, with D hard to call. Trimming removed 1 base from V and 7 bases from J, with 10 bases in between. CDR3 length equals 13 residues. Per the germline V gene, CDR1 is SGHTA and CDR2 is FQGNSA.

This chain uses TRBV19 with TRBJ2-3; 9 bases agree with TRBD2. CDR1 is LNHDA and CDR2 is SQIVND in the germline V gene (reference sequence). With V trimmed by 4 bases and J by 0 bases, 2 bases remained unmatched. The CDR3 has 15 residues. CDR3 coding DNA: TGTGCCAGTAGTAGTCTAGCGGGGAGCACAGATACGCAGTATTTT. This translates into CASSSLAGSTDTQYF.

The chain has TRBV7-6 and TRBJ2-2; D unclear. CDR1 SGHVS and CDR2 FNYEAQ come from the germline V gene. The CDR3 runs to 14 residues. V lost 1 base, J lost 0 bases, and 3 bases lay in between. The CDR3 here is CASSLGANTGELFF. The DNA for the CDR3 is TGTGCCAGCAGCTTAGGAGCGAACACCGGGGAGCTGTTTTTT.

V usage is TRBV19 and J usage is TRBJ1-4; the D gene is possibly TRBD1 (6 bases). Trimming cost V 5 bases and J 5 bases, with 9 bases left between them. The length of the CDR3 is 13 residues. Germline V gene data show CDR1 as LNHDA and CDR2 as SQIVND (reference sequence). The CDR3 DNA reads TGTGCCAGTAGTGGACAGCGGAATGAAAAACTGTTTTTT. It specifies CASSGQRNEKLFF.

The rearrangement links TRBV4-3 to TRBJ2-5; D gene ambiguous. The CDR3 has 16 amino acids. The V gene lost 0 bases and the J gene lost 5 bases, with 16 bases spanning the gap. CDR1 LGHNA and CDR2 YSLEER come from the germline V gene. CDR3 in amino acids: CASSQEGRYSGETQYF. The DNA of the CDR3 is TGCGCCAGCAGCCAAGAGGGTCGGTACAGTGGGGAGACCCAGTACTTC.

The CDR3 here is CAWSPKGQPNTEAFF. For the CDR3, the DNA is TGTGCCTGGAGTCCCAAGGGACAGCCGAACACTGAAGCTTTCTTT. The rearrangement uses TRBV30 and TRBJ1-1; 7 bases map to TRBD1. The CDR3 extends over 15 amino acids. Germline V gene lookup returns CDR1 GTSNPN and CDR2 SVGIG (reference sequence). With V trimmed by 2 bases and J by 1 base, 7 bases remained unmatched.

This rearrangement joins TRBV29-1 to TRBJ2-5; 8 bases fit TRBD2. CDR3 size: 15 residues. Trimming removed 5 bases from V and 4 bases from J; junction bases left unmatched: 12. Germline-derived CDR1 and CDR2 are SQVTM and ANQGSEA. The CDR3 spells CSVPGSGGRGETQYF. Written as DNA, the CDR3 is TGCAGCGTTCCGGGGTCGGGAGGGCGGGGAGAGACCCAGTACTTC.

The V call is TRBV10-3, the J call TRBJ2-3, with D perhaps matching TRBD2 (5 bases). V was cut by 0 bases and J by 4 bases, with 11 bases left in between. This CDR3 has 15 amino acids. The germline CDR1 and CDR2 sequences are ENHRY and SYGVKD. The chain's CDR3 is CAISESGAGSDTQYF. DNA for the CDR3: TGTGCCATCAGTGAGTCAGGCGCGGGCTCAGATACGCAGTATTTT.

CDR3 coding DNA: TGTGCCAGCAGCCCTCTCCCCCAGGGTAACCTCTCACCCCTCCACTTT. This codes for CASSPLPQGNLSPLHF. This chain uses TRBV7-6 with TRBJ1-6, with a tentative D call TRBD1 (5 bases). The CDR3 totals 16 residues. Germline V gene data show CDR1 as SGHVS and CDR2 as FNYEAQ. The V end was cut by 5 bases, the J end by 10 bases, with 21 bases between.

This sequence joins TRBV10-3 and TRBJ2-1; 7 bases agree with TRBD1. This CDR3 comprises 16 residues. CDR1 ENHRY and CDR2 SYGVKD come from the germline V gene. The V segment lost 3 bases and the J segment 1 base; nucleotides outside the gene matches: 6. The CDR3 nucleotides are TGTGCCATCAGTGATGCGGAGACAGGGTCCTACAATGAGCAGTTCTTC. Residues: CAISDAETGSYNEQFF.

This chain joins TRBV20-1 and TRBJ1-5, with 8 bases fitting TRBD1. Germline V CDR1 and CDR2: DFQATT, SNEGSKA (reference sequence). This CDR3 comprises 12 residues. V was clipped by 5 bases and J by 7 bases; unmatched bases: 4. The chain's CDR3 is CSAGTGGQPQHF. CDR3 DNA: TGCAGTGCTGGGACAGGCGGCCAGCCCCAGCATTTT.

This rearrangement joins TRBV28 to TRBJ1-2; D unresolved. The V gene lost 6 bases and the J gene lost 0 bases, with 20 bases spanning the gap. CDR3 length equals 17 residues. Germline lookup yields CDR1 MDHEN and CDR2 SYDVKM. CDR3 sequence reads: CASSQIPTKPSNYGYTF. In nucleotides, the CDR3 is TGTGCCAGCAGCCAAATCCCGACAAAGCCTTCTAACTATGGCTACACCTTC.

The chain employs TRBV5-1 and TRBJ1-3, with D perhaps TRBD1 (5 bases). Per the germline V gene, CDR1 is SGHRS and CDR2 is YFSETQ. The CDR3 spans 15 residues. Deletions cut 4 bases from V and 2 bases from J, with 13 bases between. The CDR3 sequence is CASSPQGRTGNTIYF. Here the CDR3 DNA reads TGCGCCAGCAGCCCCCAGGGAAGGACTGGAAACACCATATATTTT.

CDR3 sequence (DNA): TGTGCCAGCAGCGGCCGGTCGGGAGAAAACACTGAAGCTTTCTTT. As protein: CASSGRSGENTEAFF. This chain links TRBV21-1 with TRBJ1-1. TRBV21-1 is labeled a pseudogene. The CDR3 sequence is 15 residues long.

The CDR3, as DNA: TGTGCCAGCAGCTTAGACTCGAGCTCCTACGAGCAGTACTTC. Protein product: CASSLDSSSYEQYF. The J gene is TRBJ2-7, the V gene TRBV7-2; no reliable D call. From germline, CDR1 is SGHTA and CDR2 FQGNSA. This CDR3 has 14 residues. V was cut by 1 base and J by 0 bases, with 7 bases left in between.

V is TRBV20-1 and J is TRBJ2-7; weak D call: TRBD1 (6 bases). CDR1 is DFQATT and CDR2 is SNEGSKA in the germline V gene (reference sequence). With 0 bases removed from V and 0 bases from J, the gap between germline ends came to 12 bases. CDR3 size: 15 residues. For the CDR3, the DNA is TGCAGTGCTAGAGACTTTACAGGGAGCTCCTACGAGCAGTACTTC. It specifies CSARDFTGSSYEQYF.

The chain links TRBV30 to TRBJ1-2; TRBD1 might be the D (5 bases). Germline lookup yields CDR1 GTSNPN and CDR2 SVGIG (reference sequence). The CDR3 loop spans 15 amino acids. V was trimmed by 0 bases and J by 7 bases, leaving 18 bases between them. The CDR3 sequence: CAWSVLSGRSGGYTF. CDR3 DNA: TGTGCCTGGAGTGTGCTCTCAGGGAGAAGCGGTGGCTACACCTTC.